This TCR beta chain was observed in a study of blood T cell repertoires in COVID-19. Study in general: Samples taken during acute and convalescent COVID-19 were collected in the United States, Italy and Spain. PBMCs, B-cell-depleted T cells, or T cells were the source of the cDNA or gDNA that made up the material.

The CDR3 has 15 amino acids. The table came from immunoSEQ multiplex PCR; TCRdb's copy has only in-frame clones and leaves some out. Among roughly 250,000 clones listed, about 87% were seen once. The sequencing input was peripheral blood. The receptor's source is a man aged 60 to 69 who had recovered from COVID-19. This chain links TRBV21-1 with TRBJ1-1; the table's D call, TRBD1, was not checked against the DNA. TRBV21-1 is a documented pseudogene. Written as DNA, the CDR3 is TGTGCCAGCAGCAAAGGTGAGGGGGAGTTTAACGAAGCTTTCTTT. Protein sequence: CASSKGEGEFNEAFF.